The 20 T cell receptor beta chains below come from one sample, sequenced in a study of blood T cell repertoires in COVID-19 (TCRdb year 2020). Libraries were made using the immunoSEQ multiplex PCR assay. TCRdb stores this immuneACCESS table with in-frame sequences only. Part of the clones is absent; in the studies checked, under half of the shortfall reflects unresolved V genes, and no reason is known for the rest. The sample table lists approximately 160,000 clones, around four fifths of them with a count of one. The ten largest clones represent around 2.8% of the sample. The sequencing sample was made of peripheral blood. All receptors come from a man between 65 and 85 years old with acute or convalescent COVID-19.

This clone was seen just once. The rearrangement uses TRBV11-3 and TRBJ2-1; D is perhaps TRBD2 (7 bases). This CDR3 spans 13 amino acids. Germline V gene sequence: CDR1 SGHNT, CDR2 YENEEA. Trimming took off 5 bases at V and 15 bases at J, with 20 bases between the two ends. The CDR3 here is CASSPRGAQGRFF. In DNA, the CDR3 is TGTGCCAGCAGCCCCCGGGGGGCGCAAGGGCGGTTCTTC. The complete variable domain, with remaining parts taken from reference TRBV11-3 and TRBJ2-1, reads EAGVVQSPRYKIIEKKQPVAFWCNPISGHNTLYWYLQNLGQGPELLIRYENEEAVDDSQLPKDRFSAERLKGVDSTLKIQPAELGDSAVYLCASSPRGAQGRFFGPGTRLTVL.

The chain carries TRBV28 and TRBJ1-2, with TRBD1 as a possible D gene (6 bases). Germline-derived CDR1 and CDR2 are MDHEN and SYDVKM. CDR3 length equals 14 residues. The V and J ends lost 4 bases and 4 bases respectively, with 13 bases between them. The DNA of the CDR3 is TGTGCCAGCAGTTCAGGGGACCAACTCTATGGCTACACCTTC. Translation: CASSSGDQLYGYTF.

The J gene is TRBJ1-1, the V gene TRBV18; unclear D gene. The V gene lost 0 bases and the J gene lost 6 bases, with 5 bases spanning the gap. The CDR3 is made up of 12 amino acids. The V gene's germline CDR1 is KGHSH and CDR2 LQKENI. Here the CDR3 reads CASSPPGPEAFF. The CDR3 coding sequence is TGTGCCAGCTCACCACCTGGCCCTGAAGCTTTCTTT.

This clone was counted at least ten times. J is TRBJ1-5 and V is TRBV27; D may be TRBD1 (5 bases). The CDR3 contains 14 residues. The V gene's germline CDR1 is MNHEY and CDR2 SMNVEV (reference sequence). Trimming pared 6 bases from V and 10 bases from J, leaving 19 bases between. CDR3 in DNA: TGTGCCAGCAGAATTAACGGACATCGTAAACCCCAGCATTTT. It is translated as CASRINGHRKPQHF.

The rearrangement uses TRBV7-8 and TRBJ1-5; 7 bases match TRBD1. The CDR3 extends over 15 amino acids. V lost 2 bases and J lost 7; bases outside the gene matches: 8. Germline V gene lookup returns CDR1 SGHVS and CDR2 FQNEAQ. Here the CDR3 DNA reads TGTGCCAGCAGCTTATTCGTACAGGGGACGCAGCCCCAGCATTTT. As protein: CASSLFVQGTQPQHF.

The gene calls are TRBV6-5 and TRBJ2-2; D is possibly TRBD2 (6 bases). Deletions cut 8 bases from V and 7 bases from J, with 20 bases between. The CDR3 covers 15 residues. Per the germline V gene, CDR1 is MNHEY and CDR2 is SVGAGI. The CDR3 is CASGGPSGVGGELFF. The DNA for the CDR3 is TGTGCCAGCGGAGGGCCTTCGGGAGTCGGCGGGGAGCTGTTTTTT.

CDR3 bases: TGTGCCACCATCTCCAGGGCCCCCGGGGAGCTGTTTTTT. It is translated as CATISRAPGELFF. The chain carries TRBV5-4 and TRBJ2-2, with a tentative D call TRBD1 (5 bases). Between the trimmed V and J ends, which lost 9 bases and 6 bases, there was a span of 15 bases. The CDR3 is made up of 13 amino acids. The germline CDR1 and CDR2 sequences are SGHNT and YYREEE (reference sequence).

The rearrangement joins TRBV6-5 to TRBJ1-6, with 9 bases identical to TRBD1. Germline V lookup: CDR1 MNHEY, CDR2 SVGAGI. The J segment lost 8 bases and the V segment lost 6 bases, leaving 8 bases of the junction unmatched. The CDR3 spans 15 residues. DNA of the CDR3: TGTGCCAGCAGGCCGGGACAGGGTGCGTATTCACCCCTCCACTTT. Translating it yields CASRPGQGAYSPLHF.

The rearrangement links TRBV5-1 to TRBJ1-1; weak D call: TRBD1 (6 bases). The germline gives CDR1 SGHRS, CDR2 YFSETQ. The CDR3 loop spans 14 amino acids. With 3 bases removed from V and 0 bases from J, the gap between germline ends came to 9 bases. This chain's CDR3 is CASSSTGMNTEAFF. DNA for the CDR3: TGCGCCAGCAGCTCAACAGGGATGAACACTGAAGCTTTCTTT.

This clone was detected only a few times. The DNA for the CDR3 is TGTGCCAGCAGCCAAGTGGGTTCGGCGTCCCCAGGGCCGAATGAGCAGTTCTTC. Translated, it gives CASSQVGSASPGPNEQFF. V usage is TRBV4-2 and J usage is TRBJ2-1, with D perhaps matching TRBD1 (5 bases). Per the germline V gene, CDR1 is LGHNA and CDR2 is YNFKEQ. This CDR3 has 18 amino acids. Trimming left V 1 base short and J 7 bases short, with 23 bases between.

The chain recombines TRBV7-9 with TRBJ2-5; 13 bases agree with TRBD2. Per germline, CDR1 SEHNR and CDR2 FQNEAQ (reference sequence). The CDR3 spans 16 residues. Losses at the gene ends were 4 bases for V and 4 bases for J; bases not matched to a gene: 6. As DNA, the CDR3 is TGTGCCAGCAGCTCCTGGACTAGCGGGAGATCAGAGACCCAGTACTTC. The encoded protein is CASSSWTSGRSETQYF. Variable domain in full (rest from reference TRBV7-9 and TRBJ2-5): DTGVSQNPRHKITKRGQNVTFRCDPISEHNRLYWYRQTLGQGPEFLTYFQNEAQLEKSRLLSDRFSAERPKGSFSTLEIQRTEQGDSAMYLCASSSWTSGRSETQYFGPGTRLLVL.

This clone appeared once. The CDR3 DNA sequence: TGTGCCAGCAGAAACCCGACAGGGTCTAATTCACCCCTCCACTTT. It yields the protein CASRNPTGSNSPLHF. The V gene is TRBV6-6, the J gene TRBJ1-6; 7 nucleotides agree with TRBD1. The germline V gene encodes CDR1 MNHNY and CDR2 SVGAGI (reference sequence). The V segment lost 6 bases and the J segment 6 bases; nucleotides outside the gene matches: 8. The CDR3 contains 15 residues.

This clone was picked up a small number of times. The chain links TRBV5-1 to TRBJ2-6; D possibly corresponds to TRBD1 (6 bases). Looked up from germline, CDR1 is SGHRS and CDR2 is YFSETQ. Trimming cost V 4 bases and J 3 bases, with 17 bases left between them. The CDR3 is 17 amino acids. The CDR3 DNA reads as TGCGCCAGCAGCAGGATAGGGGGTTTAGGTGGGGCCAACGTCCTGACTTTC. This codes for CASSRIGGLGGANVLTF.

V is TRBV3-1 (or the pseudogene TRBV3-2) and J is TRBJ2-7; the match to TRBD2 covers 7 bases. Germline V gene data show CDR1 as LGHDT and CDR2 as YNNKEL (reference sequence). This CDR3 has 14 residues. V lost 1 base, J lost 6 bases, and 6 bases stayed unmatched. CDR3 DNA sequence: TGTGCCAGCAGCCAAGTAGCGGGTTCGTCCGAGCAGTACTTC. Translating it yields CASSQVAGSSEQYF.

This sequence joins TRBV24-1 and TRBJ2-3; D uncertain. The CDR3 is made up of 16 amino acids. CDR1 is KGHDR and CDR2 is SFDVKD in the germline V gene. The V end lost 12 bases, the J end lost 0 bases, and 21 bases lay between the germline ends. This chain's CDR3 is CAPNYVNNSSTDTQYF. CDR3 sequence (DNA): TGTGCCCCCAACTACGTTAATAACTCTAGCACAGATACGCAGTATTTT.

This clone was picked up one time. The rearrangement links TRBV11-2 to TRBJ2-5; 8 bases agree with TRBD2. Germline CDR1 SGHAT, CDR2 FQNNGV. This CDR3 contains 18 residues. Trimming at V came to 1 base and at J to 1 base, leaving 11 bases not matched to a gene. The CDR3 DNA reads TGTGCCAGCAGCTTAGTTGCGGGGGGCCGGCCTTCCCAAGAGACCCAGTACTTC. It specifies CASSLVAGGRPSQETQYF.

This sequence joins TRBV30 and TRBJ1-2; TRBD1 agrees at 8 bases. CDR1 GTSNPN and CDR2 SVGIG come from the germline V gene (reference sequence). The CDR3 loop spans 15 amino acids. J gave up 8 bases and V 3 bases, and 14 bases lay outside the gene matches. CDR3: CAWSFPGGSLYGYTF. In nucleotides, the CDR3 is TGTGCCTGGAGCTTTCCAGGGGGCTCCCTATACGGCTACACCTTC.

The chain carries TRBV3-1 (or the pseudogene TRBV3-2) and TRBJ2-1; 7 nucleotides line up with TRBD2. Trimming at V came to 1 base and at J to 2 bases, leaving 5 bases not matched to a gene. From germline, CDR1 is LGHDT and CDR2 YNNKEL (reference sequence). This CDR3 region has 16 residues. The CDR3 protein is CASSQGEGSAYNEQFF. CDR3 in DNA: TGTGCCAGCAGCCAAGGGGAGGGATCCGCCTACAATGAGCAGTTCTTC.

The chain uses TRBV5-1 and TRBJ2-1, with a possible D match to TRBD1 (5 bases). Deletions cut 6 bases from V and 7 bases from J, with 8 bases between. This CDR3 is 11 amino acids long. Germline-derived CDR1 and CDR2 are SGHRS and YFSETQ. The DNA of the CDR3 is TGCGCCAGCACTAGGGGTAATGAGCAGTTCTTC. It yields the protein CASTRGNEQFF.

The genes are TRBV5-4 and TRBJ2-1; 7 bases agree with TRBD1. J lost 8 bases, V lost 1 base, and 3 bases had no gene match. Looked up from germline, CDR1 is SGHNT and CDR2 is YYREEE (reference sequence). CDR3 length: 13 residues. The CDR3 nucleotides read TGTGCCAGCAGCTTGAAAGGGGGCGATGAGCAGTTCTTC. Translated: CASSLKGGDEQFF. Complete variable domain (other parts from reference TRBV5-4 and TRBJ2-1): ETGVTQSPTHLIKTRGQQVTLRCSSQSGHNTVSWYQQALGQGPQFIFQYYREEENGRGNFPPRFSGLQFPNYSSELNVNALELDDSALYLCASSLKGGDEQFFGPGTRLTVL.